Following are 22 T cell receptor beta chains from one sample sequenced in a study of blood T cell repertoires in COVID-19 (dated by TCRdb to 2018 to 2021). Library preparation was by the immunoSEQ multiplex PCR assay. In its TCRdb copy, this immuneACCESS table keeps in-frame sequences only and misses some clones. Where compared with another copy, unresolved V genes explain less than half of these, and the others have no known cause. The sample table holds roughly 70,000 clones, of which more than 60% were seen once. The ten largest clones take up more than 20% of the sample. Sequencing was performed on peripheral blood. These receptors were obtained from a man between 60 and 75 years old with acute or convalescent COVID-19.

The chain recombines TRBV27 with TRBJ1-1; D is perhaps TRBD1 (5 bases). V dropped 7 bases and J dropped 5 bases, with 11 bases sitting between them. CDR1 is MNHEY and CDR2 is SMNVEV in the germline V gene (reference sequence). The CDR3 has 12 amino acids. In nucleotides, the CDR3 is TGTGCCAGCATCGGGGGAATGACTGAAGCTTTCTTT. The encoded protein is CASIGGMTEAFF.

This chain uses TRBV19 with TRBJ2-5; D remains ambiguous. Germline V CDR1 and CDR2: LNHDA, SQIVND (reference sequence). The CDR3 is 15 residues long. The V gene lost 5 bases and the J gene lost 1 base, with 14 bases spanning the gap. For the CDR3, the DNA is TGTGCCAGTAGTTCCCACCAAGCACTCCAAGAGACCCAGTACTTC. Amino acids: CASSSHQALQETQYF.

The chain is built from TRBV2 and TRBJ2-4, with TRBD1 as a possible D gene (5 bases). Between the trimmed V and J ends, which lost 5 bases and 0 bases, there was a span of 11 bases. Per the germline V gene, CDR1 is SNHLY and CDR2 is FYNNEI. The CDR3 runs to 15 residues. CDR3 region: CASSSTVLAKNIQYF. In DNA, the CDR3 is TGTGCCAGCAGTTCGACAGTACTAGCCAAAAACATTCAGTACTTC. Looking up the rest from reference TRBV2 and TRBJ2-4 gives the full variable domain: EPEVTQTPSHQVTQMGQEVILRCVPISNHLYFYWYRQILGQKVEFLVSFYNNEISEKSEIFDDQFSVERPDGSNFTLKIRSTKLEDSAMYFCASSSTVLAKNIQYFGAGTRLSVL.

This clone appeared once. The rearrangement uses TRBV4-2 and TRBJ2-7; 10 positions match TRBD2. Germline CDR1 reads LGHNA; CDR2 reads YNFKEQ. V lost 1 base, J lost 4 bases, and 4 bases stayed unmatched. The CDR3 runs to 15 residues. The CDR3 sequence: CASSQAETSGYEQYF. The CDR3 DNA reads as TGTGCCAGCAGCCAAGCGGAGACTAGCGGGTACGAGCAGTACTTC.

A few counts support this clone. The V and J genes are TRBV5-1 and TRBJ1-6; no clear D gene. V was cut by 0 bases and J by 10 bases, with 14 bases left in between. The CDR3 is 15 amino acids. Looked up from germline, CDR1 is SGHRS and CDR2 is YFSETQ. The CDR3 loop is CASSLVTGSGSPLHF. In nucleotides, the CDR3 is TGCGCCAGCAGCTTGGTGACCGGGAGTGGATCACCCCTCCACTTT. Drawing the rest from reference TRBV5-1 and TRBJ1-6, the complete variable domain is KAGVTQTPRYLIKTRGQQVTLSCSPISGHRSVSWYQQTPGQGLQFLFEYFSETQRNKGNFPGRFSGRQFSNSRSEMNVSTLELGDSALYLCASSLVTGSGSPLHFGNGTRLTVT.

This clone was seen a handful of times. Other nucleotide sequences in the sample specify the same CDR3. The chain combines TRBV18 with TRBJ1-1; 11 bases map to TRBD1. Losses at the gene ends were 6 bases for V and 5 bases for J; bases not matched to a gene: 5. The CDR3 extends over 14 amino acids. Germline CDR1 and CDR2: KGHSH and LQKENI. CDR3 bases: TGTGCCAGCTCCCCCGGGACAGGGGGTACTGAAGCTTTCTTT. It translates to CASSPGTGGTEAFF. Full variable domain (missing parts from reference TRBV18 and TRBJ1-1): NAGVMQNPRHLVRRRGQEARLRCSPMKGHSHVYWYRQLPEEGLKFMVYLQKENIIDESGMPKERFSAEFPKEGPSILRIQQVVRGDSAAYFCASSPGTGGTEAFFGQGTRLTVV.

The chain recombines TRBV9 with TRBJ2-1, with 10 bases that match TRBD2. Germline trimming cut 4 bases from V and 4 bases from J; bases unmatched to any gene: 8. Germline V gene sequence: CDR1 SGDLS, CDR2 YYNGEE. This CDR3 comprises 16 residues. Written as DNA, the CDR3 is TGTGCCAGCAGCCCCGGACTAGCGGATTTATACAATGAGCAGTTCTTC. Protein product: CASSPGLADLYNEQFF. The full variable domain, rest sourced from reference TRBV9 and TRBJ2-1, is DSGVTQTPKHLITATGQRVTLRCSPRSGDLSVYWYQQSLDQGLQFLIQYYNGEERAKGNILERFSAQQFPDLHSELNLSSLELGDSALYFCASSPGLADLYNEQFFGPGTRLTVL.

The V call is TRBV2, the J call TRBJ1-2; D is uncertain. CDR3 length: 15 residues. From germline, CDR1 is SNHLY and CDR2 FYNNEI. The V gene lost 1 base and the J gene lost 1 base, with 10 bases spanning the gap. The DNA of the CDR3 is TGTGCCAGCAGTGAAGGTACAGCAAATAACTATGGCTACACCTTC. This gives the protein CASSEGTANNYGYTF.

The chain combines TRBV9 with TRBJ1-2, with D possibly being TRBD1 (5 bases). V was trimmed by 4 bases and J by 4 bases, leaving 8 bases between them. CDR1 and CDR2 from the germline V gene are SGDLS and YYNGEE. The CDR3 is 12 residues long. The CDR3 reads CASSTGLYGYTF. CDR3 DNA: TGTGCCAGCAGCACGGGACTCTATGGCTACACCTTC. Drawing the rest from reference TRBV9 and TRBJ1-2, the complete variable domain is DSGVTQTPKHLITATGQRVTLRCSPRSGDLSVYWYQQSLDQGLQFLIQYYNGEERAKGNILERFSAQQFPDLHSELNLSSLELGDSALYFCASSTGLYGYTFGSGTRLTVV.

This clone showed up just once. It differs at one base from a far larger clone, so likely a read error. The chain uses TRBV7-8 and TRBJ2-5; 7 nucleotides agree with TRBD2. The CDR3 spans 16 residues. The V gene's germline CDR1 is SGHVS and CDR2 FQNEAQ. The CDR3 nucleotides are TGTGCCAGCAGGTTAGGGTGGGGGGGGTCCCAAGAGACCCAGTACTTC. Translation gives CASRLGWGGSQETQYF.

The rearrangement joins TRBV7-9 to TRBJ1-2, with TRBD1 as a possible D gene (5 bases). CDR3 length: 12 amino acids. The germline CDR1 and CDR2 sequences are SEHNR and FQNEAQ (reference sequence). V shed 6 bases and J shed 5 bases, with 10 bases lying between them. This CDR3 reads CASSRQSYGYTF. The DNA for the CDR3 is TGTGCCAGCAGTAGACAGTCGTATGGCTACACCTTC.

The V and J genes are TRBV6-5 and TRBJ1-6, with TRBD1 as a possible D gene (5 bases). This CDR3 has 14 amino acids. The V gene's germline CDR1 is MNHEY and CDR2 SVGAGI. V dropped 5 bases and J dropped 12 bases, with 17 bases sitting between them. The CDR3 sequence: CASSTGSLFKPLHF. In DNA form, the CDR3 reads TGTGCCAGCAGTACAGGTTCCTTATTCAAACCCCTCCACTTT.

This rearrangement joins TRBV29-1 to TRBJ2-7; 7 positions match TRBD1. The germline gives CDR1 SQVTM, CDR2 ANQGSEA. The CDR3 consists of 13 residues. V lost 4 bases, J lost 2 bases, and 5 bases stayed unmatched. The DNA of the CDR3 is TGCAGCGTTGGGACAGGTAAAACCTACGAGCAGTACTTC. As protein: CSVGTGKTYEQYF.

The genes are TRBV4-1 and TRBJ2-5, with D perhaps TRBD1 (6 bases). The CDR3 contains 19 residues. Germline V lookup: CDR1 MGHRA, CDR2 YSYEKL. V lost 0 bases to trimming and J lost 4 bases, with 24 bases between them. This CDR3 reads CASSQDFTTKPGHRETQYF. CDR3 DNA sequence: TGCGCCAGCAGCCAAGACTTCACCACGAAACCGGGACACCGAGAGACCCAGTACTTC.

V usage is TRBV21-1 and J usage is TRBJ2-7; the DNA was not compared with TRBD1, the D call given in the table. TRBV21-1 is a pseudogene. This CDR3 has 18 amino acids. CDR3 DNA sequence: TGTGCCAGCAGCAAAGTCGGGGACAGGGAGAATCTTAGCTACGAGCAGTACGTC. Protein product: CASSKVGDRENLSYEQYV.

The chain recombines TRBV19 with TRBJ2-3; possible D gene TRBD1, 6 bases. This CDR3 has 13 amino acids. V was cut by 2 bases and J by 7 bases, with 10 bases left in between. Germline lookup yields CDR1 LNHDA and CDR2 SQIVND (reference sequence). CDR3 DNA sequence: TGTGCCAGTAGTATACCACAGGGACATACGCAGTATTTT. Residues: CASSIPQGHTQYF.

The CDR3 DNA follows: TGTGCCAGCAGCACCGGGACTAGCGCACCCGGGGAGCTGTTTTTT. Protein product: CASSTGTSAPGELFF. V usage is TRBV5-4 and J usage is TRBJ2-2; 10 bases line up with TRBD2. The ends lost 4 bases at V and 6 bases at J; junction bases unmatched: 6. Looked up from germline, CDR1 is SGHNT and CDR2 is YYREEE (reference sequence). The CDR3 is 15 amino acids.

This rearrangement joins TRBV27 to TRBJ2-7; 8 bases are a match to TRBD2. Germline V gene lookup returns CDR1 MNHEY and CDR2 SMNVEV (reference sequence). Trimming took 6 bases from V and 5 from J; bases not matched to a gene: 9. CDR3 length equals 14 residues. CDR3 nucleotide sequence: TGTGCCAGCAGGGACGGGGGGGCTCGGGACGAGCAGTACTTC. Translated, it gives CASRDGGARDEQYF.

The chain combines TRBV3-1 (or the pseudogene TRBV3-2) with TRBJ1-2, with D possibly being TRBD1 (5 bases). CDR1 and CDR2 from the germline V gene are LGHDT and YNNKEL (reference sequence). The CDR3 sequence is 14 residues long. V was cut by 0 bases and J by 6 bases, with 11 bases left in between. The CDR3 region has the DNA TGTGCCAGCAGCCAAGAGGAGGGGAGGGATGGCTACACCTTC. This encodes CASSQEEGRDGYTF.

The chain is built from TRBV2 and TRBJ2-3; no clear D gene. The V end was cut by 7 bases, the J end by 6 bases, with 26 bases between. Germline-derived CDR1 and CDR2 are SNHLY and FYNNEI. This CDR3 contains 17 residues. The CDR3 nucleotides are TGTGCCAGCACCTCCTCCGATTCGGCGGCACGTAGGGATACGCAGTATTTT. Residues: CASTSSDSAARRDTQYF.

This chain links TRBV9 with TRBJ1-2; D is unclear. Per the germline V gene, CDR1 is SGDLS and CDR2 is YYNGEE. V shed 0 bases and J shed 5 bases, with 14 bases lying between them. The CDR3 extends over 15 amino acids. The CDR3 spells CASSVAQARNYGYTF. Written as DNA, the CDR3 is TGTGCCAGCAGCGTAGCCCAGGCACGGAATTATGGCTACACCTTC. Looking up the rest from reference TRBV9 and TRBJ1-2 gives the full variable domain: DSGVTQTPKHLITATGQRVTLRCSPRSGDLSVYWYQQSLDQGLQFLIQYYNGEERAKGNILERFSAQQFPDLHSELNLSSLELGDSALYFCASSVAQARNYGYTFGSGTRLTVV.

This clone was recorded a few times. The rearrangement uses TRBV28 and TRBJ2-3, with a weak D call TRBD2 (6 bases). CDR3 size: 16 residues. Germline CDR1 is MDHEN and CDR2 is SYDVKM. Trimming stripped 1 base from V and 1 base from J, with 12 bases between. DNA of the CDR3: TGTGCCAGCAGTTTATTTCGGCGGGACGGCACAGATACGCAGTATTTT. This translates into CASSLFRRDGTDTQYF. The variable domain in full, with the rest retrieved from reference TRBV28 and TRBJ2-3, is DVKVTQSSRYLVKRTGEKVFLECVQDMDHENMFWYRQDPGLGLRLIYFSYDVKMKEKGDIPEGYSVSREKKERFSLILESASTNQTSMYLCASSLFRRDGTDTQYFGPGTRLTVL.